The 10 T cell receptor beta chains given below trace back to one sample, sequenced in a study of OX40 agonist ivuxolimab in advanced cancers. Profiling relied on immunoSEQ multiplex PCR, and the TCRdb table lists in-frame clones only, not all of them. The profile shows 60,000 to 90,000 clones, 80% to 90% of them singletons. The specimen comprised CD4+ or CD8+ T cells sorted from blood, sampled in a trial of the OX40 agonist ivuxolimab. All receptors derive from an adult with an advanced solid tumor such as melanoma, head and neck, liver or kidney cancer.

The V and J genes are TRBV5-1 and TRBJ1-5; 8 nucleotides align to TRBD1. The junction had 5 bases not matched to a gene; V was cut back by 2 bases and J by 4 bases. In germline, CDR1 is SGHRS, CDR2 YFSETQ. This CDR3 spans 15 amino acids. The CDR3 loop is CASSLGDRTNQPQHF. The CDR3 bases are TGCGCCAGCAGCTTAGGGGACAGGACTAATCAGCCCCAGCATTTT.

This clone has a handful of counts. The gene calls are TRBV2 and TRBJ2-1, with TRBD1 as a possible D gene (6 bases). The CDR3 runs to 12 residues. The germline V gene encodes CDR1 SNHLY and CDR2 FYNNEI. V was cut by 5 bases and J by 8 bases, with 10 bases left in between. CDR3: CASSPRGYEQFF. The DNA of the CDR3 is TGTGCCAGCAGTCCCAGGGGCTATGAGCAGTTCTTC.

V usage is TRBV30 and J usage is TRBJ1-1; D call uncertain. V lost 1 base and J 1 base, leaving 7 bases between the germline ends. Germline CDR1 is GTSNPN and CDR2 is SVGIG (reference sequence). CDR3 length: 13 residues. DNA of the CDR3: TGTGCCTGGAGTGAGGGCACGAACACTGAAGCTTTCTTT. Protein sequence: CAWSEGTNTEAFF.

V gene TRBV6-5 combines with J gene TRBJ2-7, with TRBD2 as a possible D gene (6 bases). V lost 2 bases, J lost 6 bases, and 20 bases lay in between. Germline assignment: CDR1 MNHEY and CDR2 SVGAGI. This CDR3 has 16 amino acids. CDR3 nucleotides: TGTGCCAGCAGTTACAGCCAGACTAGTAGTCTCCTCGAGCAGTACTTC. Translation: CASSYSQTSSLLEQYF.

This rearrangement joins TRBV18 to TRBJ1-3, with D perhaps TRBD1 (5 bases). This CDR3 has 15 residues. The V and J ends lost 3 bases and 0 bases respectively, with 9 bases between them. Germline-derived CDR1 and CDR2 are KGHSH and LQKENI. The CDR3 here is CASSPRQTSGNTIYF. CDR3 sequence (DNA): TGTGCCAGCTCACCCCGACAGACCTCTGGAAACACCATATATTTT.

The rearrangement links TRBV5-6 to TRBJ1-6; TRBD1 is a possible D gene (5 bases). From germline, CDR1 is SGHDT and CDR2 YYEEEE. Between the trimmed V and J ends, which lost 3 bases and 8 bases, there was a span of 15 bases. The CDR3 loop spans 15 amino acids. CDR3: CASSWNRFGDSPLHF. DNA for the CDR3: TGTGCCAGCAGCTGGAACAGGTTTGGGGATTCACCCCTCCACTTT. Full variable domain (remainder filled in from reference TRBV5-6 and TRBJ1-6): DAGVTQSPTHLIKTRGQQVTLRCSPKSGHDTVSWYQQALGQGPQFIFQYYEEEERQRGNFPDRFSGHQFPNYSSELNVNALLLGDSALYLCASSWNRFGDSPLHFGNGTRLTVT.

V usage is TRBV19 and J usage is TRBJ2-7; tentatively, D is TRBD1 (5 bases). CDR1 is LNHDA, CDR2 SQIVND, per germline (reference sequence). Trimming took off 1 base at V and 10 bases at J, with 11 bases between the two ends. The CDR3 contains 12 residues. In DNA, the CDR3 is TGTGCCAGTAGTATAGTTGGCGGACAACAGTACTTC. Its translation: CASSIVGGQQYF.

This rearrangement joins TRBV2 to TRBJ2-5; 12 bases line up with TRBD2. CDR1 SNHLY and CDR2 FYNNEI come from the germline V gene. The CDR3 is 16 amino acids. Losses at the gene ends were 5 bases for V and 4 bases for J; bases not matched to a gene: 8. The DNA for the CDR3 is TGTGCCAGCAGTCCCCTAGCGGGAGGGCCGGGAGAGACCCAGTACTTC. This gives the protein CASSPLAGGPGETQYF.

This sequence joins TRBV11-2 and TRBJ1-5; D is uncertain. Germline V lookup: CDR1 SGHAT, CDR2 FQNNGV. CDR3 length equals 14 residues. The V gene lost 1 base and the J gene lost 0 bases, with 4 bases spanning the gap. Written as DNA, the CDR3 is TGTGCCAGCAGCTTAGGGGATAGCAATCAGCCCCAGCATTTT. It specifies CASSLGDSNQPQHF.

The CDR3 sequence: CASSHLRRRATNEKLFF. The CDR3 coding sequence is TGTGCCAGCAGCCACCTCCGCCGGCGGGCAACTAATGAAAAACTGTTTTTT. The chain couples TRBV11-3 to TRBJ1-4; D remains ambiguous. This CDR3 is 17 amino acids long. Per germline, CDR1 SGHNT and CDR2 YENEEA. V was pared by 5 bases and J by 0 bases, with 16 bases between.